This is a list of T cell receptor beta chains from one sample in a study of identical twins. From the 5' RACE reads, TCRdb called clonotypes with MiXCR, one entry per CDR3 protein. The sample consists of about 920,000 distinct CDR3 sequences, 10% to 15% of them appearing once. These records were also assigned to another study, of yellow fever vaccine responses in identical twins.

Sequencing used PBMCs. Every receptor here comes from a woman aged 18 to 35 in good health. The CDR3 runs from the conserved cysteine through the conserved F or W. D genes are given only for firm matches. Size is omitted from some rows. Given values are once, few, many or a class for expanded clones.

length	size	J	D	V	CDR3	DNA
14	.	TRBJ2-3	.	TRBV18	CASSPLDTSDTQYF	TGTGCCAGCTCACCATTGGACACTTCTGATACGCAGTATTTT
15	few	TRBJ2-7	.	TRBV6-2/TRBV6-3	CASSQLRTASYEQYF	TGTGCCAGCAGTCAACTTCGGACGGCCTCGTACGAGCAGTACTTC
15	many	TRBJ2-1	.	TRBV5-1	CASSHGQASYNEQFF	TGCGCCAGCAGCCACGGGCAGGCGAGCTACAATGAGCAGTTCTTC
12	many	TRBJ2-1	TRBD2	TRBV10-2	CASSFLAGEQFF	TGCGCCAGCAGTTTCCTAGCGGGGGAGCAGTTCTTC
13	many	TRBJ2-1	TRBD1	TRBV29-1	CSVDRGIYNEQFF	TGCAGCGTGGACAGGGGTATCTACAATGAGCAGTTCTTC
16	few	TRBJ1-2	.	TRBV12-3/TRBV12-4	CASSLLGGRDLYGYTF	TGTGCCAGCAGTTTATTGGGCGGACGAGACCTATATGGCTACACCTTC
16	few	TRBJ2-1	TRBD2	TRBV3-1	CASSQLAGPPGNEQFF	TGTGCCAGCAGCCAACTAGCGGGGCCCCCTGGCAATGAGCAGTTCTTC
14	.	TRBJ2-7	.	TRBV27	CASSLGDRRREQYF	TGTGCCAGCAGTTTGGGGGACCGCCGCCGCGAGCAGTACTTT
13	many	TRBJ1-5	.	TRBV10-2	CASQTGNNQPQHF	TGCGCCAGCCAGACAGGCAACAATCAGCCCCAGCATTTT
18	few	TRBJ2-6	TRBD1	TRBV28	CASSSPPGQGSGANVLTF	TGTGCCAGCAGTTCCCCCCCGGGACAGGGGTCGGGGGCCAACGTCCTGACTTTC
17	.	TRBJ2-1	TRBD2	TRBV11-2	CASSPLSGTSLPRVQFF	TGTGCCAGCAGCCCCCTCTCCGGGACTAGTTTGCCGCGAGTGCAGTTCTTC
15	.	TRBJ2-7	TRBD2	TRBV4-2	CASSLSGMGPYEQYF	TGTGCCAGCAGCCTTAGCGGGATGGGCCCCTACGAGCAGTACTTC
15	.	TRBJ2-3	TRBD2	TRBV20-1	CSASSPGLGTDTQYF	TGCAGTGCTAGTAGTCCGGGACTAGGCACAGATACGCAGTATTTT
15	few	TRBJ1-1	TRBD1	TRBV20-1	CSARPGQGGSTEAFF	TGCAGTGCTAGACCGGGACAGGGAGGGAGCACTGAAGCTTTCTTT
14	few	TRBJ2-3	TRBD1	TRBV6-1	CASSPWTGADTQYF	TGTGCCAGCAGTCCCTGGACAGGGGCAGATACGCAGTATTTT
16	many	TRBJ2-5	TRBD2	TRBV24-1	CATSDSPSGSVETQYF	TGTGCCACCAGTGATTCCCCTAGCGGGAGCGTGGAGACCCAGTACTTC
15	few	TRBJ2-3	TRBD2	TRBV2	CASKETSGSTDTQYF	TGTGCCAGCAAGGAGACTAGCGGTTCGACAGATACGCAGTATTTT
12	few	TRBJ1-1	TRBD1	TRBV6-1	CASSSRTGGAFF	TGTGCCAGCAGTTCTCGGACAGGGGGTGCTTTCTTT
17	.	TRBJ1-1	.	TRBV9	CASSEGRAFSMNTEAFF	TGTGCCAGCAGCGAAGGGAGGGCTTTCAGCATGAACACTGAAGCTTTCTTT
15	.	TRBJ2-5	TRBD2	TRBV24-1	CATSDPTSGKETQYF	TGTGCCACCAGTGACCCGACTAGCGGCAAAGAGACCCAGTACTTC
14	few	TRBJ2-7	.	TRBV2	CASSAQWRTYEQYF	TGTGCCAGCAGCGCGCAATGGCGGACCTACGAGCAGTACTTC
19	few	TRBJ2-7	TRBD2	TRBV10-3	CATFPGTPGLAGSSYEQYF	TGTGCCACCTTCCCAGGGACACCGGGACTAGCGGGGAGCTCCTACGAGCAGTACTTC
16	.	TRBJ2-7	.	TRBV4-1	CASSQDIDQAVYEQYF	TGCGCCAGCAGCCAAGATATCGACCAGGCCGTCTACGAGCAGTACTTC